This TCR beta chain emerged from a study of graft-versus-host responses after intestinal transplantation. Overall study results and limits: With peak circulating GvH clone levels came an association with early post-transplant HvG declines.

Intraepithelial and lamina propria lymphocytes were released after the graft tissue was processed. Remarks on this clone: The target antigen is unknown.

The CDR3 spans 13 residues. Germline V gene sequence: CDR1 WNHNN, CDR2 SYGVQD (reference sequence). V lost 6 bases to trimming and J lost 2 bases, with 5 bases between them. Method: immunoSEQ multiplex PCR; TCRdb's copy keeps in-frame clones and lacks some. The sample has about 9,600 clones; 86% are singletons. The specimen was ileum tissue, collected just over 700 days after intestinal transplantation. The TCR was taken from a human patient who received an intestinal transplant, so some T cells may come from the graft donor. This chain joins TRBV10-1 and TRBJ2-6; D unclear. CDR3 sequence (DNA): TGCGCCAGCAGCTCTCCTGGGGCCAACGTCCTGACTTTC. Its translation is CASSSPGANVLTF.